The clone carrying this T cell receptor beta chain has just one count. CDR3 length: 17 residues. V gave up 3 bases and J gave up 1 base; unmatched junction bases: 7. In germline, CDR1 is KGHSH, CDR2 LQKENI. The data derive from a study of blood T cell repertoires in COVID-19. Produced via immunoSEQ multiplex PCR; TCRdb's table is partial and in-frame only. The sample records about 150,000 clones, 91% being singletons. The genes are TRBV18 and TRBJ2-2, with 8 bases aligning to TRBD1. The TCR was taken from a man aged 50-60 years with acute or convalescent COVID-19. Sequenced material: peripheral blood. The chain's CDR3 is CASSPILTGVNTGELFF. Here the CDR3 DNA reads TGTGCCAGCTCACCGATATTGACAGGGGTGAACACCGGGGAGCTGTTTTTT.